This T cell receptor beta chain was recorded in a study of early T cells in non-severe SARS-CoV-2 infection. Overall study context: The study sequenced bulk RNA from unsorted whole blood, with chains unpaired. The study, taken as a whole, reports: Missing private and CD4 specificities, VDJdb matching favored anti-spike CD8 responses.

Note on this clonotype: Its antigen is currently unknown.

Unique molecular identifiers (one per individual cDNA molecule) were attached. From the 5' RACE reads, TCRdb called clonotypes with MiXCR, one entry per CDR3 protein. The sample lists under 60,000 distinct CDR3 sequences, roughly 8.2% seen once, with roughly 4.2% in the top ten. CDR1 is SGHTA, CDR2 FQGNSA, per germline. V trimming: 1 base; J trimming: 5 bases; junction bases outside the gene matches: 6. The CDR3 sequence is 16 residues long. This receptor was obtained from an adult who was a healthcare worker with PCR-confirmed SARS-CoV-2 infection or an uninfected control (not recorded which). Sequenced input: whole blood. The V gene is TRBV7-2, the J gene TRBJ2-3; 10 bases are a match to TRBD2. The DNA of the CDR3 is TGTGCCAGCAGCTTAGGCGAGCGGGGGGGCAGAGATACGCAGTATTTT. Protein product: CASSLGERGGRDTQYF. Using reference TRBV7-2 and TRBJ2-3 for the parts outside the CDR3, the full variable domain is GAGVSQSPSNKVTEKGKDVELRCDPISGHTALYWYRQSLGQGLEFLIYFQGNSAPDKSGLPSDRFSAERTGGSVSTLTIQRTQQEDSAVYLCASSLGERGGRDTQYFGPGTRLTVL.